This TCR beta chain was sequenced during a study of T cell repertoires in cytomegalovirus infection. Background on the study: CMV infection plus the matching HLA type was flagged by public TCR beta signatures. Study observations and caveats: Across the ex vivo response, the dominant clonotypes were HLA-C-restricted CMV-specific TCR beta clonotypes.

TCRdb reprocessed the reads with MiXCR, giving one entry per CDR3 protein. This sample has fewer than 700,000 distinct CDR3 sequences; approximately 25% occur once, and the top ten carry around 7.6%. Turning to this clonotype: No antigen is known for it.

V was shortened by 6 bases and J by 0 bases, with 12 bases between the two germline ends. This CDR3 region has 15 residues. Germline-derived CDR1 and CDR2 are MNHEY and SVGAGI. The sequenced sample was CD8+ T cells from PBMCs. The chain has TRBV6-5 and TRBJ2-1; D is ambiguous. The sequence was collected from a human donor in good health (CMV status not recorded). Some clones in this sample may be carry-over from other donors' samples. In nucleotides, the CDR3 is TGTGCCAGCAGCCTCTTCCTGAGCTCCTACAATGAGCAGTTCTTC. Its protein product is CASSLFLSSYNEQFF.